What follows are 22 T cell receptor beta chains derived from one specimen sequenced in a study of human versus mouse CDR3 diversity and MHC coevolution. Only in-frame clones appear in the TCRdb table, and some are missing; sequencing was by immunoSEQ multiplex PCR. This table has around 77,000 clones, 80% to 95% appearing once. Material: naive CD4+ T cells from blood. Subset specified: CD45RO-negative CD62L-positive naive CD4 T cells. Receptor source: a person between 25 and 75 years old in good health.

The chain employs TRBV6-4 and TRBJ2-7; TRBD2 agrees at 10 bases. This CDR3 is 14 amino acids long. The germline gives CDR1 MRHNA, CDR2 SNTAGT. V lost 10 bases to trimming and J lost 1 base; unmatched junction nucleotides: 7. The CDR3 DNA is TGTGCCACTCCAAGCGGGAGGGCTTCCTACGAGCAGTACTTC. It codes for CATPSGRASYEQYF.

CDR3 bases: TGCAGCGCTAGTGTCGTATCGGGCGAGGGCTACGAGCAGTACTTC. Protein sequence: CSASVVSGEGYEQYF. J is TRBJ2-7 and V is TRBV29-1; D possibly corresponds to TRBD2 (5 bases). The CDR3 runs to 15 residues. CDR1 is SQVTM, CDR2 ANQGSEA, per germline. V dropped 7 bases and J dropped 3 bases, with 22 bases sitting between them.

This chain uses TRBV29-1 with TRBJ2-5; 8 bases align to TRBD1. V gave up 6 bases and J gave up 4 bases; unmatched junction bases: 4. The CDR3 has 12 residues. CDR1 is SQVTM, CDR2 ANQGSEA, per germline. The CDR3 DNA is TGCAGCGTGAGAGGACAGGGAGAGACCCAGTACTTC. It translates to CSVRGQGETQYF.

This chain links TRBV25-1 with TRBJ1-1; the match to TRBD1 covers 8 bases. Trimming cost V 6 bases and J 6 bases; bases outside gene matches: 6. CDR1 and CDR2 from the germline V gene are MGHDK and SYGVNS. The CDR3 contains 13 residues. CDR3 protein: CASRDRANSEAFF. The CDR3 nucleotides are TGTGCCAGCAGGGACAGGGCCAATTCTGAAGCTTTCTTT.

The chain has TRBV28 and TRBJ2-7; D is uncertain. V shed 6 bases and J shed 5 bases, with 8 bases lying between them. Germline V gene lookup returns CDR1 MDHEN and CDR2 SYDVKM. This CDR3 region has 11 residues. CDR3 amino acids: CASRLTHEQYF. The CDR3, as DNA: TGTGCCAGCAGACTTACTCACGAGCAGTACTTC.

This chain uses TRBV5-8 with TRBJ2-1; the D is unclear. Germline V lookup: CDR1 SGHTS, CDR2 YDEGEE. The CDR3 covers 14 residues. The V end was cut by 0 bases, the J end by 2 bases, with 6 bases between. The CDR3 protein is CASSLGQAYNEQFF. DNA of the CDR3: TGTGCCAGCAGCTTGGGCCAGGCCTACAATGAGCAGTTCTTC.

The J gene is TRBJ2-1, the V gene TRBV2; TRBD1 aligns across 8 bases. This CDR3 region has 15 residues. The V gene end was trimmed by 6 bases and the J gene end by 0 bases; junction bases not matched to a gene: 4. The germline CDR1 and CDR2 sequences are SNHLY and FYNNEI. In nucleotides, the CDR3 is TGTGCCAGCAGGGACAGGGTCAGCTCCTACAATGAGCAGTTCTTC. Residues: CASRDRVSSYNEQFF.

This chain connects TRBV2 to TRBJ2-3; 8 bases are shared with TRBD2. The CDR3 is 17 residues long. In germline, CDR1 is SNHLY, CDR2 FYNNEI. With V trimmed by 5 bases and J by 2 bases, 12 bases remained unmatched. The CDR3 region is CASSLPGSGGITDTQYF. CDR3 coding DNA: TGTGCCAGCAGTCTCCCCGGGAGCGGGGGAATCACAGATACGCAGTATTTT.

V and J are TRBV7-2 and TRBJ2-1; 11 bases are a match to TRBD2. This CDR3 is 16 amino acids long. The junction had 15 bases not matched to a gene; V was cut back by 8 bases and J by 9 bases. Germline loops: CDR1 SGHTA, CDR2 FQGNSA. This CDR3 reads CASSSQLAGASAEQFF. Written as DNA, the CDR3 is TGTGCCAGCTCGTCCCAACTAGCGGGAGCCTCGGCTGAGCAGTTCTTC.

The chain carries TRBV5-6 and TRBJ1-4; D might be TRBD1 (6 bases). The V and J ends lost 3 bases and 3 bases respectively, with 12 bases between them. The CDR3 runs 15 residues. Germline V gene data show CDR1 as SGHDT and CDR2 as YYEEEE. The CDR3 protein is CASSSSGVPNEKLFF. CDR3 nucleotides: TGTGCCAGCAGCTCTTCAGGGGTGCCTAATGAAAAACTGTTTTTT.

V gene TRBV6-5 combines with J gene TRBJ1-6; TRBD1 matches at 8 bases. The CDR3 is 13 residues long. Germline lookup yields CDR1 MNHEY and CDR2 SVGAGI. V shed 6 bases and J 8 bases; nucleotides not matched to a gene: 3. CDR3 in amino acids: CASSRGQDSPLHF. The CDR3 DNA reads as TGTGCCAGCAGCAGGGGGCAGGATTCACCCCTCCACTTT.

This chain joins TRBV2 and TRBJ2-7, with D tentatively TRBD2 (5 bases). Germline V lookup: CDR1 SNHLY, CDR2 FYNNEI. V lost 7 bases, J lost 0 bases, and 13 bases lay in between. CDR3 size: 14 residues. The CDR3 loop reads CASIRDLSSYEQYF. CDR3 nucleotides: TGTGCCAGCATCCGGGATTTAAGCTCCTACGAGCAGTACTTC.

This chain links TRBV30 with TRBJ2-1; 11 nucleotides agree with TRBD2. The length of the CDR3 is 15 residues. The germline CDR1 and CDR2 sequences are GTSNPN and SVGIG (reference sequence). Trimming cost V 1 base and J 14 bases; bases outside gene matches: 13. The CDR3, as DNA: TGTGCCTGGAGTGACTTAGCGGGGGGGCTTAACGGGAAGTTCTTC. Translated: CAWSDLAGGLNGKFF.

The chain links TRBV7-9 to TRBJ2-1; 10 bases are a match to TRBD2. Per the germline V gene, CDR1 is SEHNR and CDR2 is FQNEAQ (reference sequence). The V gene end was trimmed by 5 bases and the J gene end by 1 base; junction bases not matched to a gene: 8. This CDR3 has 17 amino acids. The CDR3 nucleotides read TGTGCCAGCAGCCCGGAGCGGGAGGGCCGTTCCTACAATGAGCAGTTCTTC. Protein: CASSPEREGRSYNEQFF.

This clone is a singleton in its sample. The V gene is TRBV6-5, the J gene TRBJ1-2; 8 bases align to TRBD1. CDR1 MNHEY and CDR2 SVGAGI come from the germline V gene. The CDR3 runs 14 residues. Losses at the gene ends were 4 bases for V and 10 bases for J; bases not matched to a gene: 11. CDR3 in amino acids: CASSSGGTGRAYTF. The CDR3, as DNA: TGTGCCAGCAGTTCTGGTGGGACAGGAAGGGCCTACACCTTC.

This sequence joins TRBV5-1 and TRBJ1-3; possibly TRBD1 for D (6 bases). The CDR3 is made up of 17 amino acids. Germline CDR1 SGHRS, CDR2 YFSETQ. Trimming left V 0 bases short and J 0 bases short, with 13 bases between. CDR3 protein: CASSLALQGNSGNTIYF. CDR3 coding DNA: TGCGCCAGCAGCTTGGCGCTCCAGGGGAACTCTGGAAACACCATATATTTT.

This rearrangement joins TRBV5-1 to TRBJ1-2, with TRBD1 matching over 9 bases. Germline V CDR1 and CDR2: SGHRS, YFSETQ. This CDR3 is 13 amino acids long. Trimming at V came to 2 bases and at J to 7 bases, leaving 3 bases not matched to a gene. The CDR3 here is CASSLQGASGYTF. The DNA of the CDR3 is TGCGCCAGCAGCTTACAGGGGGCCTCTGGCTACACCTTC.

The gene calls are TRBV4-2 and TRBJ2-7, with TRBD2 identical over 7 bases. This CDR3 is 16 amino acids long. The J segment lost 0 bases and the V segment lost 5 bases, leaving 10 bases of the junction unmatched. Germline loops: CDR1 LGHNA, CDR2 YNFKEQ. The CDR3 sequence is CASSWSGAGISYEQYF. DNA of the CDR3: TGTGCCAGCAGCTGGAGCGGAGCGGGGATCTCCTACGAGCAGTACTTC.

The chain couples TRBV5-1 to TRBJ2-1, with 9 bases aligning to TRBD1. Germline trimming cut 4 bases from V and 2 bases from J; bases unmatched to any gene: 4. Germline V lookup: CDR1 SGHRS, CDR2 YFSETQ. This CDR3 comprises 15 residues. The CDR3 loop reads CASSPGQGTYNEQFF. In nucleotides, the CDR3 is TGCGCCAGCAGCCCGGGACAGGGAACCTACAATGAGCAGTTCTTC.

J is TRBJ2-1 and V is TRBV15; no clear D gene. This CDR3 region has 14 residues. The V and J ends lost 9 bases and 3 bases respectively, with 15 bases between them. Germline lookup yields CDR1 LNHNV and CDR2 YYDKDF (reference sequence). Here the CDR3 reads CATAAQRSYNEQFF. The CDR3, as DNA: TGTGCCACGGCGGCGCAGAGGAGCTACAATGAGCAGTTCTTC.

In DNA, the CDR3 is TGTGCCAGCAGCTTAGGTTCCTTGTACTATGGCTACACCTTC. It translates to CASSLGSLYYGYTF. This chain links TRBV7-9 with TRBJ1-2; D remains ambiguous. CDR3 size: 14 residues. Trimming took off 1 base at V and 3 bases at J, with 9 bases between the two ends. The V gene's germline CDR1 is SEHNR and CDR2 FQNEAQ (reference sequence). Supplemented by reference TRBV7-9 and TRBJ1-2, the full variable domain reads DTGVSQNPRHKITKRGQNVTFRCDPISEHNRLYWYRQTLGQGPEFLTYFQNEAQLEKSRLLSDRFSAERPKGSFSTLEIQRTEQGDSAMYLCASSLGSLYYGYTFGSGTRLTVV.

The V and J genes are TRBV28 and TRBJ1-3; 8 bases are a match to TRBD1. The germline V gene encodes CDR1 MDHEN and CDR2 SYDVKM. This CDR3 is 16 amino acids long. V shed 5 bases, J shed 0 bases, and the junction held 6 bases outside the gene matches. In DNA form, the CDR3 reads TGTGCCAGCAGTCAACAGGGGGTCCGCTCTGGAAACACCATATATTTT. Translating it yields CASSQQGVRSGNTIYF.